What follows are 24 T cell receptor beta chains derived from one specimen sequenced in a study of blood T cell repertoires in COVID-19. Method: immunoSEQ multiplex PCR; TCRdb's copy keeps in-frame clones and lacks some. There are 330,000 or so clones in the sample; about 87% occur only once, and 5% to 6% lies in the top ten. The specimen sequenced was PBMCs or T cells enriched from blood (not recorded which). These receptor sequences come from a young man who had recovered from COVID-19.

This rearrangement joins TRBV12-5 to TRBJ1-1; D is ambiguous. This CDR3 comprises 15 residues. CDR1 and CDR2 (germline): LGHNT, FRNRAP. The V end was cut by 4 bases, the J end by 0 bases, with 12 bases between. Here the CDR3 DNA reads TGTGCTAGTGGTTCCCAGTACCAGGTGAACACTGAAGCTTTCTTT. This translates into CASGSQYQVNTEAFF.

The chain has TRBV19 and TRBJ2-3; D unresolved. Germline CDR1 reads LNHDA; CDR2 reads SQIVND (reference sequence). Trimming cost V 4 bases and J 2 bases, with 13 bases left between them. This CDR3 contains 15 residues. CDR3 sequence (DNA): TGTGCCAGTAGTACCCCACTGCACTCCACAGATACGCAGTATTTT. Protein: CASSTPLHSTDTQYF.

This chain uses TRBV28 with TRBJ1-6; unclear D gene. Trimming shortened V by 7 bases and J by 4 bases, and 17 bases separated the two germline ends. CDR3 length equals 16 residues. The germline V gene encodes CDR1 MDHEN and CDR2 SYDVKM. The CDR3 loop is CASNPEAEVYNSPLHF. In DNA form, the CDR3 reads TGTGCCAGCAACCCCGAGGCAGAAGTTTATAATTCACCCCTCCACTTT.

This chain's CDR3 is CASGDTTNYGYTF. The CDR3 DNA reads as TGTGCCAGCGGGGACACGACTAACTATGGCTACACCTTC. The rearrangement links TRBV28 to TRBJ1-2, with D possibly matching TRBD1 (6 bases). V gave up 8 bases and J gave up 0 bases, with 10 bases separating them. There are 13 residues in the CDR3. Germline CDR1 MDHEN, CDR2 SYDVKM.

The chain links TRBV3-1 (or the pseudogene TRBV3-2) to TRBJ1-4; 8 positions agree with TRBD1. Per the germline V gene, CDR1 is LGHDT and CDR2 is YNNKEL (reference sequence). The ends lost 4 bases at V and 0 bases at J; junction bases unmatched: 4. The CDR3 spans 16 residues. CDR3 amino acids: CASSRAQGATNEKLFF. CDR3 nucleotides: TGTGCCAGCAGCCGTGCACAGGGGGCAACTAATGAAAAACTGTTTTTT.

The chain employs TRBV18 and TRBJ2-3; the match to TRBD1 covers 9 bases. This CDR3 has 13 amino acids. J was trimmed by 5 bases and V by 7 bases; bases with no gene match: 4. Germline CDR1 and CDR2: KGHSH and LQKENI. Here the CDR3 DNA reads TGTGCCAGCTTACAGGGGGCGGAAGATACGCAGTATTTT. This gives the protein CASLQGAEDTQYF.

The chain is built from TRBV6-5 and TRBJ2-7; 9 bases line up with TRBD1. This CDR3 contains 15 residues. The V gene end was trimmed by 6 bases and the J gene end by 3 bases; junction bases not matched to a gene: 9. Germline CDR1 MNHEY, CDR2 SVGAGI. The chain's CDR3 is CASRSGGQGNYEQYF. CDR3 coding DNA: TGTGCCAGCAGATCAGGCGGACAGGGGAACTACGAGCAGTACTTC.

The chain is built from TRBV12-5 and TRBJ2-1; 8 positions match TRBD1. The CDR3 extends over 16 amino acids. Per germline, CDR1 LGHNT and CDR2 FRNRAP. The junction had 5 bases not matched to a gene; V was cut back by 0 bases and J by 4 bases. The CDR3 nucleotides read TGTGCTAGTGGTTTGGTTTACAGGGGGACTTACAATGAGCAGTTCTTC. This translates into CASGLVYRGTYNEQFF.

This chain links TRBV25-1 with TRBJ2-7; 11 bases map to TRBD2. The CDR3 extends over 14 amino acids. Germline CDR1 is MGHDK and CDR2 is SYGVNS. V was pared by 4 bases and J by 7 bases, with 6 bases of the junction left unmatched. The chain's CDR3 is CASSVWLAGGEQYF. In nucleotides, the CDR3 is TGTGCCAGCAGTGTATGGCTAGCGGGGGGAGAGCAGTACTTC.

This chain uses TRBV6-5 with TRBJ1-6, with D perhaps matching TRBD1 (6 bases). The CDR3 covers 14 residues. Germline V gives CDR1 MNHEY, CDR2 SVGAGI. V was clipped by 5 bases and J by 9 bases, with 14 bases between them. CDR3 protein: CASSTNRDRSPLHF. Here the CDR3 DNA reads TGTGCCAGCAGTACAAACAGGGATCGTTCACCCCTCCACTTT.

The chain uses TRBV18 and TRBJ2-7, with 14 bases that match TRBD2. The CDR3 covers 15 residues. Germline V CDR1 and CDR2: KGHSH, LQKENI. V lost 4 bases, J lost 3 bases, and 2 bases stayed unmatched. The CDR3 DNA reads TGTGCCAGCTCACGGGGACTAGCGGGGGACTACGAGCAGTACTTC. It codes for CASSRGLAGDYEQYF. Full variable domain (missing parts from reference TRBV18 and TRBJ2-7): NAGVMQNPRHLVRRRGQEARLRCSPMKGHSHVYWYRQLPEEGLKFMVYLQKENIIDESGMPKERFSAEFPKEGPSILRIQQVVRGDSAAYFCASSRGLAGDYEQYFGPGTRLTVT.

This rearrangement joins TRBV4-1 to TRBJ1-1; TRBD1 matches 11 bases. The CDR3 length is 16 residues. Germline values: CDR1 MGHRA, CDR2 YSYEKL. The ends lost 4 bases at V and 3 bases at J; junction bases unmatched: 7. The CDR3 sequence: CASSPRTGGKDTEAFF. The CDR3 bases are TGCGCCAGCAGCCCCCGGACAGGGGGCAAGGACACTGAAGCTTTCTTT.

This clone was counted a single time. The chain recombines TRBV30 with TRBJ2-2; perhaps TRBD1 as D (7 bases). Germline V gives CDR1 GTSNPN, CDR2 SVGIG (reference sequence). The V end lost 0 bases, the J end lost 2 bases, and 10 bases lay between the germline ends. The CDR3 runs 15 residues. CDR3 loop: CAWSVQGGNTGELFF. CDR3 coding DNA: TGTGCCTGGAGTGTGCAGGGGGGTAACACCGGGGAGCTGTTTTTT. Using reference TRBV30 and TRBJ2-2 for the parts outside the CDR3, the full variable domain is SQTIHQWPATLVQPVGSPLSLECTVEGTSNPNLYWYRQAAGRGLQLLFYSVGIGQISSEVPQNLSASRPQDRQFILSSKKLLLSDSGFYLCAWSVQGGNTGELFFGEGSRLTVL.

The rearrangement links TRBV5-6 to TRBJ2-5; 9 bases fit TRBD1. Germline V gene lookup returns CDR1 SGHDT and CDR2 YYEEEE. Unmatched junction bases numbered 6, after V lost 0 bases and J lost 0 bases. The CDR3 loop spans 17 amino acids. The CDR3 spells CASSLVQGTGYQETQYF. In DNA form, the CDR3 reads TGTGCCAGCAGCTTGGTCCAAGGGACAGGGTACCAAGAGACCCAGTACTTC.

Here the CDR3 DNA reads TGTGCCAGCAGTCCCTTTACCGGGACAGGAAGATCCTACGAGCAGTACTTC. Translated: CASSPFTGTGRSYEQYF. This chain links TRBV6-6 with TRBJ2-7; 8 bases align to TRBD1. V lost 5 bases and J lost 1; bases outside the gene matches: 13. CDR3 length: 17 amino acids. Per germline, CDR1 MNHNY and CDR2 SVGAGI (reference sequence).

In DNA, the CDR3 is TGTGCCAGCAGTTTTAGCGGGGGGGCAGATACGCAGTATTTT. Its translation is CASSFSGGADTQYF. The chain links TRBV11-2 to TRBJ2-3; 11 bases fit TRBD2. Germline CDR1 reads SGHAT; CDR2 reads FQNNGV. After removal of 6 bases from V and 4 bases from J, the junction contained 3 bases not matched to a gene. This CDR3 region has 14 residues. The whole variable domain, filled in from reference TRBV11-2 and TRBJ2-3, reads EAGVAQSPRYKIIEKRQSVAFWCNPISGHATLYWYQQILGQGPKLLIQFQNNGVVDDSQLPKDRFSAERLKGVDSTLKIQPAKLEDSAVYLCASSFSGGADTQYFGPGTRLTVL.

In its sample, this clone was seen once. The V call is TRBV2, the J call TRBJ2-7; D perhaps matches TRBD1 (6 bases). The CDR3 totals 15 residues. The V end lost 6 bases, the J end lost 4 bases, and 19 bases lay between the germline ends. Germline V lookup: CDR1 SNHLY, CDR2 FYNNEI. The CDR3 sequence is CASSHLVGQSYEQYF. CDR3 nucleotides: TGTGCCAGCAGCCACCTAGTGGGACAATCATACGAGCAGTACTTC.

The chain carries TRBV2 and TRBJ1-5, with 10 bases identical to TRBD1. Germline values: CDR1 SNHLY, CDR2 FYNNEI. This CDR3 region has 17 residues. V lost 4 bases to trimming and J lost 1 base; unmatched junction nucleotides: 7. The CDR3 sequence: CASSVGTGAASNQPQHF. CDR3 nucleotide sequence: TGTGCCAGCAGTGTCGGGACAGGGGCCGCAAGCAATCAGCCCCAGCATTTT.

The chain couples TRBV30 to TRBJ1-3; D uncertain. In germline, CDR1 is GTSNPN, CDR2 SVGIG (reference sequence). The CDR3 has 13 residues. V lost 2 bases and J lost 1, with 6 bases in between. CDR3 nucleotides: TGTGCCTGGAGTCTATATTCTGGAAACACCATATATTTT. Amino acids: CAWSLYSGNTIYF.

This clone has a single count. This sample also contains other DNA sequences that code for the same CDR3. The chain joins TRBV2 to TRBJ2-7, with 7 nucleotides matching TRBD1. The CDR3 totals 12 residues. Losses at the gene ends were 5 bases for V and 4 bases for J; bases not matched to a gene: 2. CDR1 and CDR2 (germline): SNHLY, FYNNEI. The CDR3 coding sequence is TGTGCCAGCAGTCGACAGGGTTACGAGCAGTACTTC. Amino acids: CASSRQGYEQYF.

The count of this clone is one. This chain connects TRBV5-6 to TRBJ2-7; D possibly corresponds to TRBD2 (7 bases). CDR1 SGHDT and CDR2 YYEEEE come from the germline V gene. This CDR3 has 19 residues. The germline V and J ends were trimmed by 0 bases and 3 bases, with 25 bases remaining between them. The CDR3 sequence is CASSLEAARRGAVHYEQYF. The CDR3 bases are TGTGCCAGCAGCTTGGAGGCAGCCCGCCGGGGGGCGGTTCACTACGAGCAGTACTTC. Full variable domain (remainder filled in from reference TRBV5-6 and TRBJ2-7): DAGVTQSPTHLIKTRGQQVTLRCSPKSGHDTVSWYQQALGQGPQFIFQYYEEEERQRGNFPDRFSGHQFPNYSSELNVNALLLGDSALYLCASSLEAARRGAVHYEQYFGPGTRLTVT.

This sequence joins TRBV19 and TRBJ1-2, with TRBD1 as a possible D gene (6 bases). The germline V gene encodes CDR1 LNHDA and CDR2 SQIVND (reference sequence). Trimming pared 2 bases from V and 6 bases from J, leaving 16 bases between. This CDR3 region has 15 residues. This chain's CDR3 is CASSISIRTADGYTF. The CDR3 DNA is TGTGCCAGTAGTATATCCATCCGGACAGCTGATGGCTACACCTTC.

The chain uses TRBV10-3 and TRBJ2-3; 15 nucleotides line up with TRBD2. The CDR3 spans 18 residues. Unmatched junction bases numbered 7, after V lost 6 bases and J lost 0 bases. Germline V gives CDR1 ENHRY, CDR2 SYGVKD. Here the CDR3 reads CAIRAGTSGGWSTDTQYF. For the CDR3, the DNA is TGTGCCATCAGGGCCGGGACTAGCGGGGGGTGGAGCACAGATACGCAGTATTTT.

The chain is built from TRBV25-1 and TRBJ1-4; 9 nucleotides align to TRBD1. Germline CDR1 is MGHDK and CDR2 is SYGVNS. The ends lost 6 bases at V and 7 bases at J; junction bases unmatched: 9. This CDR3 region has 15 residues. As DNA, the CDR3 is TGTGCCAGCAGCCCGGGAACAGGGGGCTTTGAAAAACTGTTTTTT. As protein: CASSPGTGGFEKLFF.